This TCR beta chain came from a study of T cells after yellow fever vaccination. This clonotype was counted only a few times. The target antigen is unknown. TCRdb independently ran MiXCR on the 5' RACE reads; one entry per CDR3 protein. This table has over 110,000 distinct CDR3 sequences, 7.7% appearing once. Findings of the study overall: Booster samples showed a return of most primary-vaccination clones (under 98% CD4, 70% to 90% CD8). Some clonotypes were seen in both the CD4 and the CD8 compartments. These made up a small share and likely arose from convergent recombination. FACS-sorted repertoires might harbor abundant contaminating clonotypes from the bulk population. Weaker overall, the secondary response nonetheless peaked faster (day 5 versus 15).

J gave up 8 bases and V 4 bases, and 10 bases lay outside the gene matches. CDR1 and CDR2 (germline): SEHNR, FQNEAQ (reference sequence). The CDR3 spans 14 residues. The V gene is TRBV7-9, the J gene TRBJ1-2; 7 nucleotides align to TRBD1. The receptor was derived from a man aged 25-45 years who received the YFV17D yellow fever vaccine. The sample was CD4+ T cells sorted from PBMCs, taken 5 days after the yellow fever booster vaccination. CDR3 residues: CASSSQGGREGYTF. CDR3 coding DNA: TGTGCCAGCAGCTCGCAGGGGGGGCGTGAGGGCTACACCTTC.